This passage covers 14 T cell receptor beta chains from one sample sequenced in a study of cytomegalovirus exposure and HLA in healthy donors. The PCR employed 60 Vbeta primers together with 13 Jbeta primers. Sequenced by immunoSEQ multiplex PCR; TCRdb stores in-frame clones only, minus some. The table includes more than 80,000 clones, roughly 77% detected once. The sequencing input was PBMCs. The receptor source for this set is a man aged 35 to 55 in good health and CMV-seronegative.

This chain uses TRBV5-1 with TRBJ2-1; tentatively, D is TRBD1 (7 bases). Germline V gene data show CDR1 as SGHRS and CDR2 as YFSETQ. The V end lost 3 bases, the J end lost 2 bases, and 12 bases lay between the germline ends. The CDR3 spans 15 residues. The CDR3 is CASSSDREAYNEQFF. The CDR3 DNA reads TGCGCCAGCAGCTCCGACAGGGAGGCCTACAATGAGCAGTTCTTC.

This clone has more than one count but fewer than ten. The V call is TRBV5-8, the J call TRBJ1-2; unclear D gene. The germline gives CDR1 SGHTS, CDR2 YDEGEE. The CDR3 covers 17 residues. Trimming left V 3 bases short and J 8 bases short, with 26 bases between. The CDR3 sequence is CASSSAISRGLERGYTF. CDR3 DNA: TGTGCCAGCAGCTCAGCCATTTCCCGGGGTCTGGAGCGGGGCTACACCTTC.

The chain links TRBV29-1 to TRBJ1-4; 9 bases are a match to TRBD1. Germline CDR1 and CDR2: SQVTM and ANQGSEA. Trimming at V came to 5 bases and at J to 5 bases, leaving 3 bases not matched to a gene. The CDR3 totals 13 residues. CDR3 protein: CSVTTGGNEKLFF. The CDR3 nucleotides read TGCAGCGTTACCACAGGGGGCAATGAAAAACTGTTTTTT. Drawing the rest from reference TRBV29-1 and TRBJ1-4, the complete variable domain is SAVISQKPSRDICQRGTSLTIQCQVDSQVTMMFWYRQQPGQSLTLIATANQGSEATYESGFVIDKFPISRPNLTFSTLTVSNMSPEDSSIYLCSVTTGGNEKLFFGSGTQLSVL.

V usage is TRBV7-2 and J usage is TRBJ2-7; D gene unclear. Trimming stripped 2 bases from V and 6 bases from J, with 14 bases between. This CDR3 has 14 amino acids. Germline CDR1 reads SGHTA; CDR2 reads FQGNSA. The CDR3 sequence: CASSLKSMSGEQYF. In DNA form, the CDR3 reads TGTGCCAGCAGCTTAAAATCGATGAGTGGCGAGCAGTACTTC.

In this sample, this clone turned up once. The chain links TRBV11-2 to TRBJ1-5; D unclear. The germline V gene has CDR1 SGHAT and CDR2 FQNNGV. The germline V and J ends were trimmed by 2 bases and 5 bases, with 7 bases remaining between them. This CDR3 is 13 amino acids long. CDR3 coding DNA: TGTGCCAGCAGCTTATGGAGAGATCAGCCCCAGCATTTT. It specifies CASSLWRDQPQHF.

This clone was counted a single time. V is TRBV6-6 and J is TRBJ2-7, with 11 bases fitting TRBD2. This CDR3 has 15 amino acids. The germline V gene has CDR1 MNHNY and CDR2 SVGAGI (reference sequence). The trim removed 6 bases at V and 3 bases at J, leaving 7 bases unmatched. The CDR3 is CASSQAGTSGYEQYF. The CDR3 nucleotides are TGTGCCAGCAGCCAGGCAGGGACTAGCGGCTACGAGCAGTACTTC.

This chain links TRBV7-2 with TRBJ2-5, with D perhaps matching TRBD2 (7 bases). Germline-derived CDR1 and CDR2 are SGHTA and FQGNSA. With 1 base removed from V and 2 bases from J, the gap between germline ends came to 11 bases. The CDR3 consists of 15 residues. CDR3 sequence reads: CASSLGRGPQETQYF. CDR3 in DNA: TGTGCCAGCAGCTTAGGGCGGGGGCCGCAAGAGACCCAGTACTTC.

The chain is built from TRBV4-1 and TRBJ2-2; 9 bases match TRBD2. V trimming: 0 bases; J trimming: 7 bases; junction bases outside the gene matches: 6. From germline, CDR1 is MGHRA and CDR2 YSYEKL. The CDR3 consists of 16 residues. The CDR3 coding sequence is TGCGCCAGCAGCCAAGATGCGGGGGGGCGGATCGGGGAGCTGTTTTTT. Amino acid sequence: CASSQDAGGRIGELFF.

The V call is TRBV7-9, the J call TRBJ2-6; 10 nucleotides agree with TRBD1. Germline lookup yields CDR1 SEHNR and CDR2 FQNEAQ (reference sequence). After removal of 4 bases from V and 6 bases from J, the junction contained 15 bases not matched to a gene. The CDR3 spans 19 residues. CDR3 loop: CASSSSLTGGEIEANVLTF. The CDR3 nucleotides are TGTGCCAGCAGCTCCTCTCTGACAGGGGGCGAAATCGAGGCCAACGTCCTGACTTTC.

The gene calls are TRBV7-9 and TRBJ2-7; TRBD1 aligns across 10 bases. The CDR3 has 17 amino acids. V lost 5 bases to trimming and J lost 1 base; unmatched junction nucleotides: 11. Germline CDR1 and CDR2: SEHNR and FQNEAQ (reference sequence). The CDR3 coding sequence is TGTGCCAGCAGCCCCGGGACAGGGGTCATTAGGTCCTACGAGCAGTACTTC. Protein: CASSPGTGVIRSYEQYF.

The chain joins TRBV7-2 to TRBJ2-3, with TRBD1 matching over 8 bases. Losses at the gene ends were 5 bases for V and 5 bases for J; bases not matched to a gene: 9. This CDR3 spans 15 amino acids. Germline V gene sequence: CDR1 SGHTA, CDR2 FQGNSA. CDR3 in DNA: TGTGCCAGCAGCGCCCCGGACAGGGTGGTAGATACGCAGTATTTT. It yields the protein CASSAPDRVVDTQYF.

V usage is TRBV6-5 and J usage is TRBJ1-2, with TRBD1 identical over 7 bases. J gave up 1 base and V 6 bases, and 8 bases lay outside the gene matches. This CDR3 has 15 residues. In germline, CDR1 is MNHEY, CDR2 SVGAGI. The DNA of the CDR3 is TGTGCCAGCAGGGGGACAGTCAACCTTAACTATGGCTACACCTTC. This encodes CASRGTVNLNYGYTF.

There are a few counts of this clone. The chain links TRBV6-4 to TRBJ2-2, with a weak D call TRBD1 (6 bases). Trimming shortened V by 2 bases and J by 2 bases, and 6 bases separated the two germline ends. The CDR3 contains 14 residues. Looked up from germline, CDR1 is MRHNA and CDR2 is SNTAGT. CDR3 bases: TGTGCCAGCAGTGACGGGACAAACACCGGGGAGCTGTTTTTT. It yields the protein CASSDGTNTGELFF.

The V call is TRBV7-2, the J call TRBJ2-7, with D hard to call. The CDR3 has 14 residues. Germline assignment: CDR1 SGHTA and CDR2 FQGNSA. V lost 2 bases and J 0 bases, leaving 8 bases between the germline ends. In nucleotides, the CDR3 is TGTGCCAGCAGCTTACTCCCGAGCTCCTACGAGCAGTACTTC. This translates into CASSLLPSSYEQYF.